This TCR beta chain appears in the sequencing data of a study of T cells expressing NK-cell markers. The CDR3 extends over 15 amino acids. Using the 5' RACE reads, TCRdb records one entry per CDR3 protein without DNA. The sample data list fewer than 550,000 distinct CDR3 sequences. This receptor was obtained from a woman aged 50 to 65 in good health. The sequenced sample was blood T cells: a sorted CD56 or NKG2C T cell subset, CD4+ or CD8+ T cells, or bulk PBMC T cells (not recorded which). The V gene is TRBV12-3 or TRBV12-4, the J gene TRBJ2-3; no DNA is available, so the TRBD2 call from TCRdb remains unchecked. CDR3 protein: CASRPGTGDLYTQYF.